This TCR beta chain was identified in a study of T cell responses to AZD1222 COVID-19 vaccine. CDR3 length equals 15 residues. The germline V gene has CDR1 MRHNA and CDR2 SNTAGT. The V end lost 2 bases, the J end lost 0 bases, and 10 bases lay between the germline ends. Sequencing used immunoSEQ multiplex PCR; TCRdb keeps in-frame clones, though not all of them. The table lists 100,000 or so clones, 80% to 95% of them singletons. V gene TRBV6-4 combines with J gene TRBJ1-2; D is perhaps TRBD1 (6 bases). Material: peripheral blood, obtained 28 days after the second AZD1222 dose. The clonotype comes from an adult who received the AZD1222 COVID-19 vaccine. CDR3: CASSDTRTANYGYTF. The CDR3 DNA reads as TGTGCCAGCAGTGACACAAGGACAGCTAACTATGGCTACACCTTC.